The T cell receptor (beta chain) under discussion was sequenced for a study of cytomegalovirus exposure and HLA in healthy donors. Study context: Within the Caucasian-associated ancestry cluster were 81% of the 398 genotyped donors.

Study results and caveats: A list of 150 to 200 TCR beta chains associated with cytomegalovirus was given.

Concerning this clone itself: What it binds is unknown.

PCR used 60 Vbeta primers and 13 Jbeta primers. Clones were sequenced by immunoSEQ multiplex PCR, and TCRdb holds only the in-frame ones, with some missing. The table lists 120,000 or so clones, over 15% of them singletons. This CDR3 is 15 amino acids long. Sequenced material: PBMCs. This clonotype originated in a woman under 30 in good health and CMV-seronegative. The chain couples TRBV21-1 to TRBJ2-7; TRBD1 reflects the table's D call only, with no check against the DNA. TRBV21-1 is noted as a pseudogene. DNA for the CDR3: TGTGCCAGCAGCCTCCCGACAGGGAGCTCCTACGAGCAGTACTTC. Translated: CASSLPTGSSYEQYF.